This T cell receptor (beta chain) was identified during a study of cytomegalovirus exposure and HLA in healthy donors. Findings of the study overall: TRBV6-2, TRBV6-3 and other indistinguishable V segments were excluded.

Notes on this clone: The antigen remains undetermined.

The PCR made use of 60 Vbeta and 13 Jbeta primers. Repertoires were generated with immunoSEQ multiplex PCR, while TCRdb's copy carries only in-frame clones and drops some. This repertoire includes some 130,000 clones. J gave up 4 bases and V 6 bases, and 4 bases lay outside the gene matches. Germline V CDR1 and CDR2: SNHLY, FYNNEI. The CDR3 sequence is 14 residues long. V gene TRBV2 combines with J gene TRBJ2-2; 8 bases are shared with TRBD1. Sequencing was done on a sample of PBMCs. This receptor was taken from a man in his late teens or twenties in good health and CMV-seronegative. CDR3 protein: CASRLGQGTGELFF. The CDR3 nucleotides are TGTGCCAGCAGACTCGGACAGGGCACCGGGGAGCTGTTTTTT.